The rows below give T cell receptor beta chains drawn from one sample of a study of cytomegalovirus exposure and HLA in healthy donors. Measured with immunoSEQ multiplex PCR; TCRdb has only the in-frame clones, and not every one. The sample has about 78,000 clones. Specimen: PBMCs. These receptors came from a female donor in good health and CMV-seropositive. Both conserved end residues are trimmed from each CDR3. A D gene is named only where the DNA matches it firmly.

cdr3_aa: AWSRGGNDNEQF
j_call: TRBJ2-1
v_call: TRBV30
cdr3_length: 12
d_call: NA

cdr3_aa: ASSQELAGATYEQY
j_call: NA
v_call: TRBV4-3
cdr3_length: 14
d_call: TRBD2

cdr3_aa: AWSRLENSPLH
j_call: TRBJ1-6
v_call: TRBV30
cdr3_length: 11
d_call: NA

cdr3_aa: ATSRGGYGNQPQH
j_call: TRBJ1-5
v_call: TRBV15
cdr3_length: 13
d_call: NA

cdr3_aa: ASKPQGLNTEAF
j_call: TRBJ1-1
v_call: TRBV6-1
cdr3_length: 12
d_call: NA

cdr3_aa: ASSLDRAFRTNTIY
j_call: TRBJ1-3
v_call: TRBV5-1
cdr3_length: 14
d_call: TRBD1

cdr3_aa: ASSLAGGSGNTIY
j_call: TRBJ1-3
v_call: TRBV7-9
cdr3_length: 13
d_call: NA

cdr3_aa: ASSLAMGQGTYEQY
j_call: TRBJ2-7
v_call: TRBV11-2
cdr3_length: 14
d_call: TRBD1

cdr3_aa: ASTSDRGPGNQPQH
j_call: TRBJ1-5
v_call: TRBV19
cdr3_length: 14
d_call: TRBD1

cdr3_aa: ASSFGTTSYEQY
j_call: TRBJ2-7
v_call: TRBV11-2
cdr3_length: 12
d_call: NA

cdr3_aa: ASSLGWDRDYEQY
j_call: TRBJ2-7
v_call: TRBV5-4
cdr3_length: 13
d_call: TRBD1

cdr3_aa: ASSLEGGETQY
j_call: TRBJ2-5
v_call: TRBV28
cdr3_length: 11
d_call: TRBD2

cdr3_aa: ASGLVRAGDRTDTQY
j_call: TRBJ2-3
v_call: TRBV12-5
cdr3_length: 15
d_call: TRBD2

cdr3_aa: SVEGAEAF
j_call: TRBJ1-1
v_call: TRBV29-1
cdr3_length: 8
d_call: NA

cdr3_aa: AWMTGNEQY
j_call: TRBJ2-7
v_call: TRBV30
cdr3_length: 9
d_call: TRBD1

cdr3_aa: ASSEDRANGELF
j_call: TRBJ2-2
v_call: TRBV6-1
cdr3_length: 12
d_call: TRBD1

cdr3_aa: ASSGDRREAF
j_call: TRBJ1-1
v_call: TRBV7-9
cdr3_length: 10
d_call: TRBD1

cdr3_aa: ASSFLRTGDTEAF
j_call: TRBJ1-1
v_call: TRBV11-2
cdr3_length: 13
d_call: TRBD1

cdr3_aa: ASSKDSATNEKLF
j_call: TRBJ1-4
v_call: TRBV18
cdr3_length: 13
d_call: NA

cdr3_aa: ASSFSGASYEQY
j_call: TRBJ2-7
v_call: TRBV27
cdr3_length: 12
d_call: NA

cdr3_aa: ASSHRAQGGYGYT
j_call: TRBJ1-2
v_call: TRBV27
cdr3_length: 13
d_call: TRBD1

cdr3_aa: ASSLLGGRTTTPYEQY
j_call: TRBJ2-7
v_call: TRBV27
cdr3_length: 16
d_call: NA

cdr3_aa: SVGGGGTEAF
j_call: TRBJ1-1
v_call: TRBV29-1
cdr3_length: 10
d_call: NA

cdr3_aa: ASSLVIREAF
j_call: TRBJ1-1
v_call: TRBV7-9
cdr3_length: 10
d_call: NA

cdr3_aa: ASSWVRTRTVYEQY
j_call: TRBJ2-7
v_call: TRBV5-6
cdr3_length: 14
d_call: NA

cdr3_aa: ASSQTGNTYEQY
j_call: TRBJ2-7
v_call: TRBV4-1
cdr3_length: 12
d_call: TRBD1

cdr3_aa: ASSIFYEQY
j_call: TRBJ2-7
v_call: TRBV19
cdr3_length: 9
d_call: NA